This TCR beta chain appears in the sequencing data of a study of T cell responses to AZD1222 COVID-19 vaccine (dated by TCRdb to the early 2020s). About the investigation overall: AZD1222 recipients whose second dose came at about 4 weeks and those whose second dose came at about 12 weeks were combined into one group, since spike-specific TCR depth and breadth did not differ between the two schedules. TCR sequencing covered over 230 trial participants: around 210 given two doses of AZD1222 and approximately 26 given two doses of MenACWY control vaccine. Enrollment into the trials was organized by age into subgroups of 18-55, 56-69 and 70-plus years, and those subgroups contained roughly 150, 30 and 60 TCR-sequenced participants, respectively.

The CDR3 regions of human TCRbeta chains were subjected to immunosequencing. The study's own analysis went as follows. Repertoire TCRs were matched against a reference library of SARS-CoV-2-specific TCRs generated with the MIRA antigen-specificity platform. Breadth was defined as the fraction of unique TCRs that were SARS-CoV-2-associated. Depth was defined as the fraction of total T cells that were SARS-CoV-2-associated. Using the MIRA data, every spike-specific TCR was mapped to the spike region that the TCR reacted to and assigned to either a CD4 or a CD8 class. Log10-transformed breadth and depth values were compared by one-way ANOVA with Sidak's multiple comparisons tests. This immuneACCESS table, as held by TCRdb, lists in-frame sequences with V and J called but not all clones. Of the missing ones, under half trace to an unresolved V gene in checked studies; the others have no known cause. From that table come the V and J calls and clone size; the DNA was used to work out D and trimming. Across this sample there are approximately 120,000 clones, with roughly nine tenths seen only once. The ten biggest clones cover around 30% of the sample.

On this clone itself: The antigen it recognizes is unknown. Base qualities are not recorded, but no much larger clone differs from it by a single base.

Beyond this particular receptor, the publication reports: In the small 56-69-year group, the increase in depth fell short of significance, most likely because of low power. Vaccine-associated CD4 TCRs spanned the whole spike protein, with dominant responses in regions 160-218 and 743-854. Conclusions about previously exposed vaccinees are limited because only six or seven AZD1222 recipients were SARS-CoV-2 seropositive at baseline. Reportedly, almost half of the unique spike-specific TCRs recognized epitopes lying outside the regions that are mutated in the B.1.351 and B.1.1.7 variants. Because no day 14 peak-response samples were available, the repertoires could be characterized only after the peak T cell response. A significant rise in spike-specific TCR breadth and depth was observed after two AZD1222 doses relative to day 0 and relative to MenACWY recipients. Participants were mostly white British, with more females than males. The authors suggested clonal diversity may have been underestimated.

V sheds 7 bases and J sheds 10 bases, leaving 20 bases between their ends. Looking up the germline V gene yields CDR1 MNHEY and CDR2 SVGAGI. The CDR3 starts with the cysteine, ends with the phenylalanine, and has 14 residues. CDR3 DNA is the only sequence kept; it has 42 bases, read in frame from the first base. Read against the paper, the sample's time point label means: baseline before first vaccination. Vaccinee samples came from UK trials COV001 and COV002, including a single-blind randomized controlled phase 2/3 trial of AZD1222 (ChAdOx1 nCoV-19) in healthy adults. For TCRbeta chain sequencing, PBMC samples were collected from trial participants at day 0 and at day 28 after the second dose.

The clonotype was recovered from an adult in good health. The source was peripheral blood, collected on day 0 of AZD1222 vaccination. The sequence links TRBV6-5 to TRBJ2-1, with the D gene not clear enough to name. The CDR3 loop reads CASNPLSGSREQFF. The nucleotide sequence reads as follows: TGTGCCAGCAACCCCCTATCGGGTAGTCGGGAGCAGTTCTTC.